This T cell receptor (beta chain) appears in the sequencing data of a study of identical twins (dated by TCRdb to between 2015 and 2016). With regard to the full study: The study deep-sequenced TCR alpha and beta repertoires from monozygotic twins, unrelated adults of various ages and cord blood to test whether fetal clonotypes persist. Replicate twin experiments were performed at different times using different library preparation protocols to rule out contamination.

The CDR1 and CDR2 encoded by the germline V gene (reference sequence) are LNHDA and SQIVND. The CDR3 contains 17 residues, cysteine and phenylalanine counted. CDR3 DNA only is kept here, 51 bases in frame from base 1. After removal of 8 bases from V and 5 bases from J, the junction retains 16 bases not matched to a gene. The receptor library was made with 5' RACE. TCRdb names Illumina HiSeq 2000 as the instrument used. A universal primer binding site was added through template switching, and the final cDNA carried a unique molecular identifier so that TCR cDNA molecules could be counted accurately. First-strand cDNA for TCR alpha and beta chains was synthesized from specific primers in the conserved constant-segment region. To control for contamination, every cDNA library was double barcoded, receiving both a SMART-Mk sample barcode and Illumina barcodes. TruSeq adapter sequences and Illumina sample barcodes were added in two successive PCR steps. Sequencing of the TCR alpha and beta cDNA libraries was done on the Illumina HiSeq platform using custom primers. Processing in the source paper ran as follows. MiGEC was used to process raw reads and extract unique molecular identifiers, and MiXCR was used to find CDR3 positions. For each individual, recombination models were inferred using an EM algorithm with the repgenHMM and IGoR tools. The analysis of shared clonotypes was done with the tcR package in R, with sharing normalized by the product of cloneset sizes. To study raw recombination free of thymic and clonal selection effects, out-of-frame nonproductive sequences were analyzed. TCRdb itself trimmed the public reads at Q25 with fastp, ran MiXCR and retained productive beta chains. Rows are unified per CDR3 protein, each entry keeping the most common DNA and genes. The V and J calls reflect TCRdb's pipeline rather than the authors' work. Recorded for this sample are roughly 190,000 distinct CDR3 sequences; about a sixth of them occurred a single time. In total, the top ten clones hold around 40% of the sample.

Remarks on this clonotype: Its antigen is still unknown. Per-nucleotide qualities are absent, and no much larger clonotype sits a single base away.

Overall results and qualifications from the work: Because the same donors could not be followed over many years, the conclusions relied on cross-sectional statistical analysis. Out-of-frame TCR alpha sequences shared between twins showed an excess of low generation-probability sequences compared with coincidental sharing between unrelated individuals. In monozygotic twins, out-of-frame TCR alpha sharing was systematically underestimated by recombination models, although the models agreed with sharing between unrelated individuals. Abundant cord blood beta clonotypes carried fewer insertions; young adult naive repertoires showed a weaker similar trend, while memory repertoires showed none. A weaker excess of twin sharing was found in beta out-of-frame sequences because the signal-to-noise ratio was lowered by fewer shared sequences. Invariant T cells such as MAIT and iNKT could partly confound zero-insertion analyses, though diverse VJ usage argued against this for most clonotypes.

All donors were healthy Caucasians. The twin cohort comprised three pairs of female monozygotic twins, all aged about 18 to 29 years. Positive isolation kits from Invitrogen were used to isolate the CD4+ and CD8+ T cell populations. These data are also associated with another study on T cells expressing NK-cell markers. The second study's authors report: In sorted CD3+CD56+NKG2C+, CD3+CD56+NKG2C- and CD3+CD56-NKG2C+ T-cell subsets from 8 or 9 donors, TCR beta-chain repertoires were profiled. Among the eight sequenced donors, only one was HCMV-seronegative, while the other seven were HCMV-seropositive. To restrict sorting to alphabetaTCR-expressing T cells, an anti-gammadeltaTCR antibody was added in several experiments. In more than five donors, the dominant CD3+CD56+NKG2C+ clonotypes ranked among the top 10 CD8+ clonotypes, making up about 1.0-7.5% of CD8+ T cells. Those dominant clonotypes were again the most abundant among CD3+CD56-NKG2C+ cells in a handful of donors, at about 25-65%. Whether the expanded NKG2C-expressing T cell clones were specific for HCMV antigens was left unclear. All eight donors whose samples were sequenced were randomly selected healthy volunteers, three of them men and five women. HCMV-specific IgG was detected in serum with a commercial ELISA kit to determine HCMV serostatus. MIGEC was used to demultiplex reads and group the reads by UMI, and MiTCR was used to assemble and quantify clonotypes. Only TCR cDNA sequences supported by at least two reads were kept to exclude erroneous sequences. The tcR package was used for downstream repertoire analysis, and clonotypes were matched across fractions by CDR3 nucleotide sequence plus V segment. VDJmatch was used to annotate antigen specificity against VDJdb, with one amino acid substitution in CDR3 permitted.

The sequence is built from TRBV19 and TRBJ2-2; 8 junctional bases match TRBD2. The sample was CD8+ T cells sorted from blood. The clonotype was recovered from a woman younger than 35 in good health. The CDR3 corresponds to CASAPKMRRGETGELFF. The DNA sequence reads TGTGCCAGTGCCCCGAAGATGAGGCGGGGGGAAACCGGGGAGCTGTTTTTT.